This entry describes one T cell receptor (beta chain). This sample was taken from a study of blood T cell repertoires in COVID-19. Study as a whole: Some COVID-19 samples were acute and others convalescent; all came from the United States, Italy and Spain. T cells, B-cell-depleted T cells, or PBMCs supplied cDNA or gDNA.

This CDR3 is 17 amino acids long. CDR1 and CDR2 (germline): MNHEY, SVGEGT. J gave up 4 bases and V 4 bases, and 10 bases lay outside the gene matches. Authors' methods: Nucleated cell counts were estimated from reference gene primer amplification. Clones were read by immunoSEQ multiplex PCR, and TCRdb kept only the in-frame ones, dropping some. The DNA was the basis for D and trimming; V, J and clone size are from that table. The sample records about 250,000 clones, roughly nine tenths being singletons. The receptor comes from a man younger than 35 with active or convalescent COVID-19. J is TRBJ2-5 and V is TRBV6-2 or TRBV6-3, with 12 positions matching TRBD2. The specimen sequenced was peripheral blood. The CDR3 reads CASSLWASGRVSETQYF. CDR3 bases: TGTGCCAGCAGTTTATGGGCTAGCGGGAGGGTCTCAGAGACCCAGTACTTC.